This entry lists 26 T cell receptor beta chains sequenced from one sample in a study of T cells in Graves' hyperthyroidism and ophthalmopathy. RNA transcripts were the template for amplifying TCR beta CDR3 regions. Primed by the HTBI set, a first-round RT-PCR was run on the TCR CDR3. Using its own MiXCR run on the multiplex PCR reads, TCRdb lists one record per CDR3 protein. The repertoire holds about 480,000 distinct CDR3 sequences, with about an eighth as singletons. The sequenced sample was blood. The source is a woman aged 18 to 35 with Graves' hyperthyroidism.

The J gene is TRBJ1-1, the V gene TRBV19; D is uncertain. The CDR3 is 13 residues long. V was cut by 2 bases and J by 7 bases, with 11 bases left in between. Per germline, CDR1 LNHDA and CDR2 SQIVND (reference sequence). CDR3 protein: CASSISPPGEAFF. CDR3 DNA sequence: TGTGCCAGTAGTATAAGTCCCCCGGGTGAAGCTTTCTTT. The full variable domain, with the rest looked up from reference TRBV19 and TRBJ1-1, is DGGITQSPKYLFRKEGQNVTLSCEQNLNHDAMYWYRQDPGQGLRLIYYSQIVNDFQKGDIAEGYSVSREKKESFPLTVTSAQKNPTAFYLCASSISPPGEAFFGQGTRLTVV.

This clonotype occurred many times. The chain employs TRBV27 and TRBJ1-1; D possibly corresponds to TRBD1 (5 bases). Trimming shortened V by 7 bases and J by 4 bases, and 16 bases separated the two germline ends. The CDR3 spans 14 residues. CDR1 is MNHEY, CDR2 SMNVEV, per germline (reference sequence). CDR3 amino acids: CASNEQGFSTEAFF. CDR3 in DNA: TGTGCCAGCAATGAGCAGGGTTTCAGCACTGAAGCTTTCTTT.

This clonotype was seen at least ten times. The chain has TRBV7-3 and TRBJ1-1; 7 bases agree with TRBD1. Germline V gene lookup returns CDR1 SGHTA and CDR2 FQGTGA. The CDR3 is made up of 14 amino acids. Trimming took 3 bases from V and 3 from J; bases not matched to a gene: 4. Here the CDR3 reads CASSFQGEDTEAFF. CDR3 DNA sequence: TGTGCCAGCAGCTTCCAGGGGGAGGACACTGAAGCTTTCTTT.

This clonotype has only a few counts. V is TRBV9 and J is TRBJ1-2, with D perhaps TRBD1 (6 bases). The CDR3 runs to 17 residues. Germline V lookup: CDR1 SGDLS, CDR2 YYNGEE. V lost 0 bases, J lost 5 bases, and 20 bases lay in between. CDR3 DNA sequence: TGTGCCAGCAGCGTAGCCCCCATGGGAGGGACAAATTATGGCTACACCTTC. Translation: CASSVAPMGGTNYGYTF.

This clonotype was found many times. The rearrangement links TRBV5-1 to TRBJ2-3; possibly TRBD2 for D (5 bases). The CDR3 has 15 amino acids. Trimming cost V 6 bases and J 4 bases, with 18 bases left between them. Germline lookup yields CDR1 SGHRS and CDR2 YFSETQ. DNA of the CDR3: TGCGCCAGCAAGGAGTGGGAGACTCGCGCAGATACGCAGTATTTT. This gives the protein CASKEWETRADTQYF.

V and J are TRBV4-1 and TRBJ2-2, with D unresolved. With 1 base removed from V and 7 bases from J, the gap between germline ends came to 16 bases. The CDR3 extends over 16 amino acids. CDR1 MGHRA and CDR2 YSYEKL come from the germline V gene. CDR3 nucleotide sequence: TGCGCCAGCAGCCAAGTCGGTGGGCCTCGGAGCGGGGAGCTGTTTTTT. Its protein product is CASSQVGGPRSGELFF.

The genes are TRBV25-1 and TRBJ1-6; 8 positions match TRBD1. The J segment lost 14 bases and the V segment lost 0 bases, leaving 15 bases of the junction unmatched. The V gene's germline CDR1 is MGHDK and CDR2 SYGVNS. The length of the CDR3 is 17 residues. The CDR3 loop reads CASSEYGGGRGLRSLHF. DNA for the CDR3: TGTGCCAGCAGTGAATATGGAGGGGGCAGGGGGCTCCGATCCCTCCACTTT. Full variable domain (outside the CDR3, taken from reference TRBV25-1 and TRBJ1-6): EADIYQTPRYLVIGTGKKITLECSQTMGHDKMYWYQQDPGMELHLIHYSYGVNSTEKGDLSSESTVSRIRTEHFPLTLESARPSHTSQYLCASSEYGGGRGLRSLHFGNGTRLTVT.

About this clonotype itself: This may be a read error: a much more frequent sequence differs by one nucleotide. This CDR3 is missing its conserved last phenylalanine or tryptophan, likely due to a read error. This chain links TRBV3-1 with TRBJ2-6; D uncertain. Trimming removed 5 bases at V and 6 bases at J, with 5 bases between. CDR1 is LGHDT and CDR2 is YNNKEL in the germline V gene (reference sequence). CDR3 length: 12 amino acids. The CDR3 loop is CASSSPANVLTL. The DNA of the CDR3 is TGTGCCAGCAGCTCCCCGGCCAACGTCCTGACTTTA.

This clonotype occurred many times. The genes are TRBV7-2 and TRBJ2-4; D not resolved. The germline V gene encodes CDR1 SGHTA and CDR2 FQGNSA. Trimming stripped 5 bases from V and 6 bases from J, with 11 bases between. The CDR3 is 13 residues long. DNA for the CDR3: TGTGCCAGCAGCCCGGAAATCAGAAACATTCAGTACTTC. Translating it yields CASSPEIRNIQYF.

This clonotype appeared many times. The chain uses TRBV7-3 and TRBJ2-1; D possibly uses TRBD1 or TRBD2 (6 bases each). Per germline, CDR1 SGHTA and CDR2 FQGTGA. V was trimmed by 1 base and J by 9 bases, leaving 16 bases between them. The CDR3 runs 15 residues. The CDR3 DNA follows: TGTGCCAGCAGCTTAAGTGGGGGGCGGCGGGGTGAGCAGTTCTTC. As protein: CASSLSGGRRGEQFF.

This clonotype was counted at least ten times. The CDR3 DNA sequence: TGTGCCAGCAGCTTGATATCCGGGGGCACTGAAGCTTTCTTT. Amino acids: CASSLISGGTEAFF. The chain combines TRBV5-5 with TRBJ1-1; a possible D gene is TRBD1 (5 bases). The V gene lost 1 base and the J gene lost 4 bases, with 11 bases spanning the gap. The length of the CDR3 is 14 residues. The germline CDR1 and CDR2 sequences are SGHKS and YYEKEE (reference sequence).

This clonotype was counted only a few times. The chain uses TRBV4-2 and TRBJ2-7; no firm D call. V was cut by 0 bases and J by 3 bases, with 9 bases left in between. This CDR3 is 14 amino acids long. Germline assignment: CDR1 LGHNA and CDR2 YNFKEQ. The CDR3 region is CASSQDTIGYEQYF. Written as DNA, the CDR3 is TGTGCCAGCAGCCAAGATACCATAGGCTACGAGCAGTACTTC.

V usage is TRBV19 and J usage is TRBJ2-7; 8 positions match TRBD1. The V segment lost 7 bases and the J segment 6 bases; nucleotides outside the gene matches: 8. The CDR3 runs to 13 residues. Germline CDR1 LNHDA, CDR2 SQIVND (reference sequence). The CDR3 DNA follows: TGTGCCAGTATGTGGACAGGGAACTCCGAGCAGTACTTC. It codes for CASMWTGNSEQYF.

This clonotype was detected ten times or more. The chain recombines TRBV12-3 or TRBV12-4 with TRBJ1-1; 7 bases line up with TRBD1. Trimming took 6 bases from V and 6 from J; bases not matched to a gene: 4. There are 12 residues in the CDR3. The CDR3 region is CASSTQGPEAFF. In DNA form, the CDR3 reads TGTGCCAGCAGCACACAGGGGCCTGAAGCTTTCTTT.

The J gene is TRBJ2-7, the V gene TRBV6-4, with 7 bases identical to TRBD1. J lost 0 bases, V lost 10 bases, and 15 bases had no gene match. The CDR3 totals 16 residues. Germline loops: CDR1 MRHNA, CDR2 SNTAGT. The CDR3 DNA sequence: TGTGCCACCTCTGGACCGGGACAGCGGTACTCCTACGAGCAGTACTTC. Residues: CATSGPGQRYSYEQYF.

This clonotype was recorded many times. The chain joins TRBV10-1 to TRBJ2-1; D unresolved. Germline V lookup: CDR1 WNHNN, CDR2 SYGVQD (reference sequence). This CDR3 is 14 amino acids long. The V gene lost 5 bases and the J gene lost 0 bases, with 8 bases spanning the gap. CDR3 sequence reads: CASSRRSSYNEQFF. DNA of the CDR3: TGCGCCAGCAGTAGAAGGAGCTCCTACAATGAGCAGTTCTTC.

This clonotype was counted ten times or more. The J gene is TRBJ1-6, the V gene TRBV10-3; 10 bases line up with TRBD1. V lost 11 bases and J lost 7; bases outside the gene matches: 11. The CDR3 totals 15 residues. Germline CDR1 reads ENHRY; CDR2 reads SYGVKD. CDR3 sequence: CAARAGTGENSPLHF. The CDR3 bases are TGTGCCGCCCGGGCCGGGACAGGGGAGAATTCACCCCTCCACTTT.

This chain uses TRBV10-3 with TRBJ2-7; TRBD2 aligns across 7 bases. Looked up from germline, CDR1 is ENHRY and CDR2 is SYGVKD. The CDR3 runs 15 residues. Unmatched junction bases numbered 9, after V lost 2 bases and J lost 5 bases. CDR3 in amino acids: CAISEGGSFNHEQYV. CDR3 DNA: TGTGCCATCAGTGAGGGCGGGAGCTTCAACCACGAGCAGTACGTC.

The sample holds many counts of this clonotype. The V call is TRBV24-1, the J call TRBJ2-3; no definite D call. V was pared by 3 bases and J by 6 bases, with 6 bases between. Germline V gene lookup returns CDR1 KGHDR and CDR2 SFDVKD. The length of the CDR3 is 12 residues. CDR3 DNA: TGTGCCACCAGTGATCTTCGTGATACGCAGTATTTT. As protein: CATSDLRDTQYF.

This clonotype was picked up many times. V gene TRBV24-1 combines with J gene TRBJ2-7, with TRBD1 identical over 10 bases. The trim removed 3 bases at V and 4 bases at J, leaving 2 bases unmatched. CDR3 length equals 14 residues. Germline V gene data show CDR1 as KGHDR and CDR2 as SFDVKD. The CDR3 loop is CATSDRDRGYEQYF. The CDR3 DNA reads as TGTGCCACCAGTGATCGGGACAGGGGATACGAGCAGTACTTC.

This clonotype was detected a few times. The rearrangement joins TRBV25-1 to TRBJ2-5; D unclear. CDR1 MGHDK and CDR2 SYGVNS come from the germline V gene. CDR3 length: 14 amino acids. Deletions cut 6 bases from V and 2 bases from J, with 13 bases between. CDR3 DNA: TGTGCCAGCAGCAGAGTGGGGATACAAGAGACCCAGTACTTC. Translating it yields CASSRVGIQETQYF. The whole variable domain, remainder taken from reference TRBV25-1 and TRBJ2-5, is EADIYQTPRYLVIGTGKKITLECSQTMGHDKMYWYQQDPGMELHLIHYSYGVNSTEKGDLSSESTVSRIRTEHFPLTLESARPSHTSQYLCASSRVGIQETQYFGPGTRLLVL.

The chain recombines TRBV9 with TRBJ2-1; perhaps TRBD2 as D (5 bases). The CDR3 runs 16 residues. Trimming pared 3 bases from V and 2 bases from J, leaving 15 bases between. Per germline, CDR1 SGDLS and CDR2 YYNGEE. The DNA of the CDR3 is TGTGCCAGCAGCGAACACGAGGGCGAACCCTACAATGAGCAGTTCTTC. Residues: CASSEHEGEPYNEQFF.

This clonotype has a count of ten or more. V gene TRBV24-1 combines with J gene TRBJ2-7; TRBD1 matches at 8 bases. Per the germline V gene, CDR1 is KGHDR and CDR2 is SFDVKD. Unmatched junction bases numbered 7, after V lost 12 bases and J lost 4 bases. The CDR3 loop spans 12 amino acids. For the CDR3, the DNA is TGTGCCCCCGGGCAGGGGGCGTACGAGCAGTACGTC. Translation: CAPGQGAYEQYV.

J is TRBJ1-1 and V is TRBV20-1, with D hard to call. The CDR3 is 12 amino acids. V gave up 6 bases and J gave up 3 bases, with 11 bases separating them. Germline loops: CDR1 DFQATT, CDR2 SNEGSKA (reference sequence). CDR3 in amino acids: CSAVPIDTEAFF. CDR3 in DNA: TGCAGTGCCGTCCCGATAGACACTGAAGCTTTCTTT.

This clonotype occurred many times. The chain combines TRBV28 with TRBJ1-4; 7 bases align to TRBD1. Germline V CDR1 and CDR2: MDHEN, SYDVKM. The J segment lost 7 bases and the V segment lost 2 bases, leaving 7 bases of the junction unmatched. The CDR3 loop spans 15 amino acids. This CDR3 reads CASSLPTGPGEKLFF. Here the CDR3 DNA reads TGTGCCAGCAGTTTACCGACAGGGCCGGGTGAAAAACTGTTTTTT.

The J gene is TRBJ1-6, the V gene TRBV6-5; D may be TRBD1 (6 bases). V was cut by 2 bases and J by 5 bases, with 13 bases left in between. The CDR3 is made up of 16 amino acids. Germline V gene data show CDR1 as MNHEY and CDR2 as SVGAGI. The DNA of the CDR3 is TGTGCCAGCAGTTACCCCACAGGGACCGATAATTCACCCCTCCACTTT. It specifies CASSYPTGTDNSPLHF.